This note documents a single T cell receptor (beta chain) sequence. This clone counts as medium-sized (0.01 to 0.1%). Its binding antigen is unknown. Base qualities are not recorded, but no much larger clone differs from it by a single base. The CDR3 covers 15 residues, taking in both the cysteine and the phenylalanine. Only the CDR3 part of the read is kept: 45 bases, read in frame from the first base. CDR1 and CDR2 are read off the germline V gene as SGHRS and YFSETQ. V was cut back by 0 bases and J by 2 bases, leaving a gap of 11 bases between them. The data derive from a study of T cell responses to AZD1222 COVID-19 vaccine (dated by TCRdb to about 2021). With respect to the entire study: TCR sequencing was performed for some 250 trial participants, of whom about 200 were given two doses of AZD1222 and 26 were given two doses of MenACWY control vaccine. Trial participants were enrolled into age subgroups of 18-55, 56-69 and 70-plus years, which contained roughly 140, 27 and 60 TCR-sequenced participants, respectively. General findings and caveats noted by the study authors: Participants were mostly white British, with more females than males. The authors suggested clonal diversity may have been underestimated. Vaccine-associated CD4 TCRs spanned the whole spike protein, with dominant responses in regions 160-218 and 743-854. A significant rise in spike-specific TCR breadth and depth was observed after two AZD1222 doses relative to day 0 and relative to MenACWY recipients. Because no day 14 peak-response samples were available, the repertoires could be characterized only after the peak T cell response. Only five or six AZD1222 recipients were SARS-CoV-2 seropositive at baseline, limiting conclusions about previously exposed vaccinees. In the small 56-69-year group, the increase in depth fell short of significance, most likely because of low power. Nearly half of unique spike-specific TCRs reportedly recognized epitopes outside regions mutated in the B.1.351 and B.1.1.7 variants.

The time point label of this sample denotes: about 28 days (+/-7) after the second vaccine dose. According to the study, the label for this sample's treatment or condition signals: meningococcal conjugate vaccine given as trial control. The vaccinee samples were drawn from two UK trials, COV001 and COV002, one of which was a single-blind randomized controlled phase 2/3 trial testing AZD1222 (ChAdOx1 nCoV-19) in healthy adults. For TCRbeta chain sequencing, PBMC samples from trial participants were taken at day 0 and at day 28 after the second dose. The CDR3 regions of human TCRbeta chains were subjected to immunosequencing. In the authors' own workflow: TCRs in the repertoires were compared against a reference library of SARS-CoV-2-specific TCRs that had been generated with the MIRA antigen-specificity platform. Breadth was defined as the fraction of unique TCRs that were SARS-CoV-2-associated, and depth was defined as the fraction of total T cells that were SARS-CoV-2-associated. Using the MIRA data, each spike-specific TCR was assigned both to the spike region to which the TCR was reactive and to a CD4 or CD8 class. Log10-transformed breadth and depth values were compared by one-way ANOVA with Sidak's multiple comparisons tests. In TCRdb, the immuneACCESS table is reduced to in-frame sequences with V and J assigned. These tables do not hold every clone; where another copy was compared, an unresolved V gene accounts for under half, and the others remain unexplained. V, J and clone size derive from that table, while D and trimming were established from the DNA sequence. This sample comprises roughly 66,000 clones, approximately 90% of them detected only once. 4% to 5.5% of the sample goes to the ten largest clones.

This receptor was obtained from an adult who received the MenACWY meningococcal vaccine as a control. The receptor chain draws on TRBV5-1 and TRBJ1-1, with no confident D gene call. Sequencing used peripheral blood, obtained 28 days after the second dose of the MenACWY control vaccine. The DNA sequence is given as TGCGCCAGCAGCTTGGAGGCTACAGCTAACACTGAAGCTTTCTTT. The translation is CASSLEATANTEAFF.